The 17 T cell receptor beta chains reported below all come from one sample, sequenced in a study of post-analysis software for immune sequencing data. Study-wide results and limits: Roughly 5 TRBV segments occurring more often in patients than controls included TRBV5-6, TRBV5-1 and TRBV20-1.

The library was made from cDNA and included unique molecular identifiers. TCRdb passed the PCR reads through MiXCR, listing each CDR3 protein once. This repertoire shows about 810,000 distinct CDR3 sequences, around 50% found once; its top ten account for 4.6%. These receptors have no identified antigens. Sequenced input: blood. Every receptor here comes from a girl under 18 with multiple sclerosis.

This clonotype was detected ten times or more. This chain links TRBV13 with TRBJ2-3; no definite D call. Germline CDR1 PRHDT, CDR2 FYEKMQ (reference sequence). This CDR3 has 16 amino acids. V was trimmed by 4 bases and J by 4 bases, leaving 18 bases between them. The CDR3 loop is CASSSRRSIVADTQYF. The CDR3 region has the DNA TGTGCCAGCAGCTCCCGACGATCTATTGTAGCAGATACGCAGTATTTT.

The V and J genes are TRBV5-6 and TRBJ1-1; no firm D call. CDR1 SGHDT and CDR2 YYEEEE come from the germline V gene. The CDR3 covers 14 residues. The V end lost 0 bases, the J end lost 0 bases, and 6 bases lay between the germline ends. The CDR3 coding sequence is TGTGCCAGCAGCTTGGACCTTTTGAACACTGAAGCTTTCTTT. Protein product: CASSLDLLNTEAFF. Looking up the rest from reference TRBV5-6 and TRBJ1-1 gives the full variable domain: DAGVTQSPTHLIKTRGQQVTLRCSPKSGHDTVSWYQQALGQGPQFIFQYYEEEERQRGNFPDRFSGHQFPNYSSELNVNALLLGDSALYLCASSLDLLNTEAFFGQGTRLTVV.

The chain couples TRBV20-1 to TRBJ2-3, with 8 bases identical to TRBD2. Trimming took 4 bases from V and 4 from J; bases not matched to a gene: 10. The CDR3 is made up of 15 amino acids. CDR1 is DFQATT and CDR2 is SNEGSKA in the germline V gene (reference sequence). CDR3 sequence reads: CSANRRGGTADTQYF. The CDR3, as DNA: TGCAGTGCTAACCGCCGGGGGGGCACAGCAGATACGCAGTATTTT.

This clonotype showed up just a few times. CDR3 region: CASSYSTRGNTEAFF. The CDR3 DNA is TGTGCCAGCAGTTACTCGACAAGGGGAAACACTGAAGCTTTCTTT. The rearrangement uses TRBV6-5 and TRBJ1-1, with D possibly TRBD1 on 5 matching bases. V lost 0 bases to trimming and J lost 2 bases, with 10 bases between them. This CDR3 has 15 residues. From germline, CDR1 is MNHEY and CDR2 SVGAGI.

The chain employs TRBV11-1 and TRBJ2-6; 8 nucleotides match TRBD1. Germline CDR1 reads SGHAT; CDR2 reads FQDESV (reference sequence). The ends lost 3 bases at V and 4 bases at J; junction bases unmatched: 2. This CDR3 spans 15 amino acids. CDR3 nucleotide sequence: TGTGCCAGCAGCTTCCAGGGGGCGGGGGCCAACGTCCTGACTTTC. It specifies CASSFQGAGANVLTF.

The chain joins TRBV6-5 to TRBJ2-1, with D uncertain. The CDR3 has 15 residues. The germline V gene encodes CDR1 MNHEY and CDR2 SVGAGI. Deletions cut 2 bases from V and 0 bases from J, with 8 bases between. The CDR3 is CASSYLPASYNEQFF. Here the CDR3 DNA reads TGTGCCAGCAGTTACCTCCCGGCCTCCTACAATGAGCAGTTCTTC.

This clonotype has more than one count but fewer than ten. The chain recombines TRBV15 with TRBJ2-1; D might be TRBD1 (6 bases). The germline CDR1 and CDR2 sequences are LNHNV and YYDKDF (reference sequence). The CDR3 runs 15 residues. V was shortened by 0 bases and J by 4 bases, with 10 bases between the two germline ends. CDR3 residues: CATSRDLTGYNEQFF. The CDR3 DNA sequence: TGTGCCACCAGCAGAGATCTTACAGGGTACAATGAGCAGTTCTTC.

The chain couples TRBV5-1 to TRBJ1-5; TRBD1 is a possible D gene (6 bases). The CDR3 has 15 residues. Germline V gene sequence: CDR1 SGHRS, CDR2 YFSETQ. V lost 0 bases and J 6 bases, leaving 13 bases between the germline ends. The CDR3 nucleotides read TGCGCCAGCAGCTTGGACAGGGCGAGGGGTCAGCCCCAGCATTTT. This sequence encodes CASSLDRARGQPQHF. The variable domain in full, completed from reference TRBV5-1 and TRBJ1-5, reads KAGVTQTPRYLIKTRGQQVTLSCSPISGHRSVSWYQQTPGQGLQFLFEYFSETQRNKGNFPGRFSGRQFSNSRSEMNVSTLELGDSALYLCASSLDRARGQPQHFGDGTRLSIL.

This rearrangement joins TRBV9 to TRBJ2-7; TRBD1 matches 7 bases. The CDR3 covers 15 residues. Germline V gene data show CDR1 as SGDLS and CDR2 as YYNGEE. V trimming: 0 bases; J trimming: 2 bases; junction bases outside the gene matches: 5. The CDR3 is CASSVETGMTYEQYF. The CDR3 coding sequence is TGTGCCAGCAGCGTAGAGACAGGGATGACCTACGAGCAGTACTTC.

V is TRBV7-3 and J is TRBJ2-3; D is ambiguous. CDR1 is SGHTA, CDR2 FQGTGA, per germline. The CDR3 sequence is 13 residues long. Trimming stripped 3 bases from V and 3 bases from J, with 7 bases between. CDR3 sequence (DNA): TGTGCCAGCAGCTTTTATGGGACAGATACGCAGTATTTT. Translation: CASSFYGTDTQYF.

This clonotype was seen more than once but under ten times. The CDR3 DNA sequence: TGCAGTGCTAGAGATCCGGTGGGGGTTTGGGAGCAGTTCTTC. This gives the protein CSARDPVGVWEQFF. The gene calls are TRBV20-1 and TRBJ2-1; perhaps D is TRBD1 or TRBD2 (5 bases each). Per the germline V gene, CDR1 is DFQATT and CDR2 is SNEGSKA (reference sequence). There are 14 residues in the CDR3. Trimming removed 0 bases at V and 10 bases at J, with 16 bases between.

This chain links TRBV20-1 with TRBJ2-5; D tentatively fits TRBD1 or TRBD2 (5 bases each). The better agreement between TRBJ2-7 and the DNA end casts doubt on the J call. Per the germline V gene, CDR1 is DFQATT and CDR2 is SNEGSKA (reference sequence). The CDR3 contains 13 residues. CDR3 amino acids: CSARMGEYYEQYF. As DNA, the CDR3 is TGCAGTGCCAGAATGGGGGAATACTACGAGCAGTACTTC.

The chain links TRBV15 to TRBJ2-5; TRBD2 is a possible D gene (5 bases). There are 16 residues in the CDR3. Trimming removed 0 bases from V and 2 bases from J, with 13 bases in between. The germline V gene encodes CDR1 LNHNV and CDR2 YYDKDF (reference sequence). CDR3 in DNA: TGTGCCACCAGCAGAGATCCGGTCGGACTTCAAGAGACCCAGTACTTC. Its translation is CATSRDPVGLQETQYF.

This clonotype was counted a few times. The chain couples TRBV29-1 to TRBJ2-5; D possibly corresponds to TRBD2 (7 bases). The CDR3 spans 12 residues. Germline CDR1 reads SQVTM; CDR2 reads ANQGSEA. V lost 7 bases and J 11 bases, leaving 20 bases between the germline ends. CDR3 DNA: TGCAGCGCCAAGAGGGGGGGCAACCAGCAGTACTTC. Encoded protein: CSAKRGGNQQYF.

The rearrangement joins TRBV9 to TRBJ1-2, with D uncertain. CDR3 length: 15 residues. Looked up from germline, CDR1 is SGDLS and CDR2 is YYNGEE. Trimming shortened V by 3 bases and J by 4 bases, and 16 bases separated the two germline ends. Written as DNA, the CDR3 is TGTGCCAGCAGCGCCTCACTCCGCCCCCTCTATGGCTACACCTTC. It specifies CASSASLRPLYGYTF.

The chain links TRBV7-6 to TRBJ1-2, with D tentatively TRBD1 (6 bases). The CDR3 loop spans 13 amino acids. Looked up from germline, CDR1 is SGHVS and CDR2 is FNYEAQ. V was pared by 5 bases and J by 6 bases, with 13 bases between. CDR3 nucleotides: TGTGCCAGCAGCCCTCGGGGGCCAGATGGCTACACCTTC. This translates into CASSPRGPDGYTF.

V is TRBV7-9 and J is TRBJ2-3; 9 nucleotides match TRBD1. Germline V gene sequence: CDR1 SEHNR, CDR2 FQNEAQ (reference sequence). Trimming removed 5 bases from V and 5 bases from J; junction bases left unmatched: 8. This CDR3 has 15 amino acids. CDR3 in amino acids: CASSTTGGAGDTQYF. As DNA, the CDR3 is TGTGCCAGCAGCACTACAGGGGGCGCGGGAGATACGCAGTATTTT.